The 29 T cell receptor beta chains given below trace back to one sample, sequenced in a study of beta chain features in type 1 diabetes. The isolated RNA, all of it, was reverse transcribed, so expressed TCRB transcripts were what got sequenced. Profiled with immunoSEQ multiplex PCR; TCRdb holds only in-frame clones, not every one. The top ten hold 0.045% to 0.05% of the sample, which has 400,000 to 550,000 clones, roughly an eighth seen once. Sequencing was carried out using naive CD4+ T cells from blood. All receptors derive from a woman under 30 in good health.

This CDR3 reads CASSYGYKATNEQFF. CDR3 in DNA: TGTGCCAGCAGTTACGGCTATAAGGCGACCAATGAGCAGTTCTTC. The rearrangement links TRBV6-5 to TRBJ2-1; D is unresolved. V was cut by 2 bases and J by 6 bases, with 14 bases left in between. Germline V lookup: CDR1 MNHEY, CDR2 SVGAGI. The CDR3 contains 15 residues.

This clone has more than one count but fewer than ten. The identical CDR3 is also encoded by other nucleotide sequences in the sample. The chain carries TRBV7-8 and TRBJ2-3, with D possibly TRBD1 on 5 matching bases. The CDR3 runs to 14 residues. The ends were cut back, 3 bases at V and 3 bases at J, with 10 bases in the middle. Germline V gene data show CDR1 as SGHVS and CDR2 as FQNEAQ. The CDR3 here is CASSLARVTDTQYF. DNA of the CDR3: TGTGCCAGCAGCTTGGCCAGGGTAACAGATACGCAGTATTTT.

The V and J genes are TRBV2 and TRBJ2-3; 10 nucleotides align to TRBD1. The length of the CDR3 is 13 residues. Per the germline V gene, CDR1 is SNHLY and CDR2 is FYNNEI. The V segment lost 9 bases and the J segment 4 bases; nucleotides outside the gene matches: 4. CDR3 sequence reads: CASDRGLADTQYF. The CDR3 DNA reads TGTGCCAGTGACAGGGGGCTGGCAGATACGCAGTATTTT. Drawing the rest from reference TRBV2 and TRBJ2-3, the complete variable domain is EPEVTQTPSHQVTQMGQEVILRCVPISNHLYFYWYRQILGQKVEFLVSFYNNEISEKSEIFDDQFSVERPDGSNFTLKIRSTKLEDSAMYFCASDRGLADTQYFGPGTRLTVL.

This clone was detected only a few times. This sequence joins TRBV6-5 and TRBJ1-6; D perhaps matches TRBD1 (5 bases). The CDR3 runs to 15 residues. V was cut by 0 bases and J by 9 bases, with 12 bases left in between. Germline V lookup: CDR1 MNHEY, CDR2 SVGAGI. The CDR3: CASSYSAREGSPLHF. In DNA, the CDR3 is TGTGCCAGCAGTTACTCCGCCAGGGAGGGTTCACCCCTCCACTTT.

The chain couples TRBV28 to TRBJ2-1; D might be TRBD2 (6 bases). V was cut by 6 bases and J by 6 bases, with 18 bases left in between. Looked up from germline, CDR1 is MDHEN and CDR2 is SYDVKM. CDR3 length: 15 residues. CDR3 region: CASSLTGRKSNEQFF. For the CDR3, the DNA is TGTGCCAGCAGCCTAACCGGGAGAAAATCCAATGAGCAGTTCTTC.

V gene TRBV4-1 combines with J gene TRBJ2-5, with TRBD2 matching over 12 bases. CDR1 is MGHRA and CDR2 is YSYEKL in the germline V gene. This CDR3 spans 16 amino acids. Trimming removed 2 bases from V and 7 bases from J; junction bases left unmatched: 8. CDR3 sequence (DNA): TGCGCCAGCAGCCAATCGACTAGCGGGGGTTTGGGGACCCAGTACTTC. It translates to CASSQSTSGGLGTQYF.

The V call is TRBV14, the J call TRBJ2-3; D unclear. Germline V gene sequence: CDR1 SGHDN, CDR2 FVKESK. V was pared by 1 base and J by 12 bases, with 8 bases between. The CDR3 loop spans 11 amino acids. The CDR3 DNA sequence: TGTGCCAGCAGCCAAGGCCTTTACCAGTATTTT. Amino acid sequence: CASSQGLYQYF.

This clone has more than one count but fewer than ten. For the CDR3, the DNA is TGCGCCAGCAGCTTGTGGGGGGGCCAAGAGACCCAGTACTTC. It encodes CASSLWGGQETQYF. V and J are TRBV5-1 and TRBJ2-5; TRBD2 matches 7 bases. The V gene end was trimmed by 1 base and the J gene end by 1 base; junction bases not matched to a gene: 1. Per the germline V gene, CDR1 is SGHRS and CDR2 is YFSETQ. The CDR3 has 14 residues.

The chain carries TRBV2 and TRBJ1-2; the D is unclear. Trimming removed 2 bases at V and 4 bases at J, with 5 bases between. The V gene's germline CDR1 is SNHLY and CDR2 FYNNEI. The CDR3 spans 12 residues. CDR3 amino acids: CASSERGYGYTF. The CDR3 DNA reads TGTGCCAGCAGTGAACGGGGCTATGGCTACACCTTC.

This clone was picked up a small number of times. The chain recombines TRBV19 with TRBJ1-5; TRBD1 is a possible D gene (5 bases). The CDR3 is 16 residues long. V lost 2 bases to trimming and J lost 2 bases, with 13 bases between them. Germline V gives CDR1 LNHDA, CDR2 SQIVND (reference sequence). The CDR3 reads CASSIMRGAGNQPQHF. CDR3 nucleotide sequence: TGTGCCAGTAGTATAATGAGGGGCGCGGGCAATCAGCCCCAGCATTTT.

The J gene is TRBJ1-3, the V gene TRBV9, with D unresolved. The germline V and J ends were trimmed by 0 bases and 4 bases, with 5 bases remaining between them. Germline CDR1 reads SGDLS; CDR2 reads YYNGEE. The CDR3 length is 13 residues. In DNA form, the CDR3 reads TGTGCCAGCAGCGTAGCTCAGGGAAACACCATATATTTT. Encoded protein: CASSVAQGNTIYF.

This clone was counted between two and nine times. The chain recombines TRBV2 with TRBJ1-2, with 7 bases matching TRBD1. CDR1 and CDR2 (germline): SNHLY, FYNNEI. Trimming at V came to 8 bases and at J to 7 bases, leaving 10 bases not matched to a gene. This CDR3 has 13 residues. The CDR3 DNA reads as TGTGCCAGCGGGGGACTGACAGGGCTTGGCTACACCTTC. Residues: CASGGLTGLGYTF.

This clone was counted many times. The gene calls are TRBV29-1 and TRBJ2-3; D is perhaps TRBD1 or TRBD2 (6 bases each). Trimming left V 4 bases short and J 5 bases short, with 10 bases between. This CDR3 comprises 12 residues. The germline gives CDR1 SQVTM, CDR2 ANQGSEA. The CDR3 loop is CSVGRGGDTQYF. The DNA of the CDR3 is TGCAGCGTTGGCAGGGGAGGAGATACGCAGTATTTT.

There are a few counts of this clone. The chain recombines TRBV30 with TRBJ1-6, with 7 bases aligning to TRBD1. V shed 3 bases, J shed 5 bases, and the junction held 1 base outside the gene matches. This CDR3 has 13 amino acids. Per the germline V gene, CDR1 is GTSNPN and CDR2 is SVGIG (reference sequence). In DNA, the CDR3 is TGTGCCTGGAGCGACAGGGATAATTCACCCCTCCACTTT. Protein product: CAWSDRDNSPLHF. Filled out from reference TRBV30 and TRBJ1-6, the complete variable domain reads SQTIHQWPATLVQPVGSPLSLECTVEGTSNPNLYWYRQAAGRGLQLLFYSVGIGQISSEVPQNLSASRPQDRQFILSSKKLLLSDSGFYLCAWSDRDNSPLHFGNGTRLTVT.

The chain has TRBV30 and TRBJ2-7; D gene uncertain. The germline V and J ends were trimmed by 3 bases and 4 bases, with 10 bases remaining between them. Per germline, CDR1 GTSNPN and CDR2 SVGIG (reference sequence). The CDR3 sequence is 12 residues long. The CDR3 spells CAWRRSQYEQYF. CDR3 nucleotides: TGTGCCTGGAGAAGGAGTCAGTACGAGCAGTACTTC.

This clone was counted between two and nine times. The genes are TRBV27 and TRBJ2-1; D is perhaps TRBD1 (6 bases). Trimming took off 5 bases at V and 9 bases at J, with 17 bases between the two ends. This CDR3 contains 14 residues. CDR1 and CDR2 from the germline V gene are MNHEY and SMNVEV (reference sequence). CDR3 sequence reads: CASSPADRVSEQFF. As DNA, the CDR3 is TGTGCCAGCAGTCCCGCGGACAGAGTAAGTGAGCAGTTCTTC.

This chain uses TRBV18 with TRBJ1-4; 7 bases are shared with TRBD1. This CDR3 comprises 14 residues. Germline trimming cut 6 bases from V and 10 bases from J; bases unmatched to any gene: 11. Germline CDR1 KGHSH, CDR2 LQKENI. Here the CDR3 DNA reads TGTGCCAGCTCTCTAGGCCGGGACAGTGGAAAACTGTTTTTT. Protein: CASSLGRDSGKLFF. The full variable domain, with the rest looked up from reference TRBV18 and TRBJ1-4, is NAGVMQNPRHLVRRRGQEARLRCSPMKGHSHVYWYRQLPEEGLKFMVYLQKENIIDESGMPKERFSAEFPKEGPSILRIQQVVRGDSAAYFCASSLGRDSGKLFFGSGTQLSVL.

V and J are TRBV4-3 and TRBJ2-3; D unclear. Germline CDR1 LGHNA, CDR2 YSLEER. V lost 1 base, J lost 6 bases, and 11 bases lay in between. There are 14 residues in the CDR3. This CDR3 is CASSQGRVGDTQYF. The CDR3 coding sequence is TGCGCCAGCAGCCAAGGAAGGGTGGGGGATACGCAGTATTTT.

In this sample, this clone turned up a few times. The chain carries TRBV25-1 and TRBJ2-4; D remains ambiguous. Trimming took off 0 bases at V and 0 bases at J, with 9 bases between the two ends. This CDR3 has 16 residues. Germline CDR1 reads MGHDK; CDR2 reads SYGVNS. The CDR3 sequence is CASSEYTLLAKNIQYF. CDR3 DNA: TGTGCCAGCAGTGAATACACGTTATTAGCCAAAAACATTCAGTACTTC.

The chain recombines TRBV6-1 with TRBJ2-5, with D possibly being TRBD2 (5 bases). The CDR3 loop spans 16 amino acids. Germline V gene sequence: CDR1 MNHNS, CDR2 SASEGT. Trimming cost V 4 bases and J 3 bases, with 18 bases left between them. CDR3 sequence (DNA): TGTGCCAGCAGTGTAAAACGGACTTTGTTGGAAGAGACCCAGTACTTC. Translated, it gives CASSVKRTLLEETQYF.

The V and J genes are TRBV30 and TRBJ2-4; either TRBD1 or TRBD2 may fit D (5 bases each). There are 18 residues in the CDR3. The V gene's germline CDR1 is GTSNPN and CDR2 SVGIG (reference sequence). The V end lost 0 bases, the J end lost 0 bases, and 18 bases lay between the germline ends. In nucleotides, the CDR3 is TGTGCCTGGAGTGTACTGGGGCTCGGGACCCAAGCCAAAAACATTCAGTACTTC. It yields the protein CAWSVLGLGTQAKNIQYF. The full variable domain, in which reference TRBV30 and TRBJ2-4 provide the parts outside the CDR3, is SQTIHQWPATLVQPVGSPLSLECTVEGTSNPNLYWYRQAAGRGLQLLFYSVGIGQISSEVPQNLSASRPQDRQFILSSKKLLLSDSGFYLCAWSVLGLGTQAKNIQYFGAGTRLSVL.

The chain carries TRBV4-3 and TRBJ2-7; possibly TRBD2 for D (5 bases). This CDR3 spans 14 amino acids. Trimming shortened V by 3 bases and J by 4 bases, and 13 bases separated the two germline ends. CDR1 and CDR2 from the germline V gene are LGHNA and YSLEER. The CDR3 coding sequence is TGCGCCAGCAGCCAGGGAGACGGAATTTACGAGCAGTACTTC. Its translation: CASSQGDGIYEQYF.

V and J are TRBV2 and TRBJ2-1; the match to TRBD2 covers 10 bases. The germline CDR1 and CDR2 sequences are SNHLY and FYNNEI. The CDR3 contains 14 residues. V shed 7 bases and J 4 bases; nucleotides not matched to a gene: 4. The DNA of the CDR3 is TGTGCCAGCACTACTAGCGGGATTTACAATGAGCAGTTCTTC. It is translated as CASTTSGIYNEQFF. Together with reference TRBV2 and TRBJ2-1, the CDR3 gives the full variable domain: EPEVTQTPSHQVTQMGQEVILRCVPISNHLYFYWYRQILGQKVEFLVSFYNNEISEKSEIFDDQFSVERPDGSNFTLKIRSTKLEDSAMYFCASTTSGIYNEQFFGPGTRLTVL.

The CDR3 is CATSRDPLDLSTDTQYF. CDR3 in DNA: TGTGCCACCAGCAGAGATCCCCTCGACCTCAGCACAGATACGCAGTATTTT. The chain joins TRBV15 to TRBJ2-3; D unclear. Germline V gene data show CDR1 as LNHNV and CDR2 as YYDKDF (reference sequence). This CDR3 spans 17 amino acids. With 0 bases removed from V and 0 bases from J, the gap between germline ends came to 13 bases.

This clone occurred a few times. The chain joins TRBV30 to TRBJ1-3; TRBD1 is a possible D gene (6 bases). Deletions cut 3 bases from V and 0 bases from J, with 27 bases between. This CDR3 is built from 20 residues. Germline CDR1 GTSNPN, CDR2 SVGIG (reference sequence). This CDR3 is CAWSGFVGQSFSSSGNTIYF. DNA of the CDR3: TGTGCCTGGAGCGGCTTCGTGGGACAATCCTTCTCATCCTCTGGAAACACCATATATTTT. The variable domain in full, with the rest retrieved from reference TRBV30 and TRBJ1-3, is SQTIHQWPATLVQPVGSPLSLECTVEGTSNPNLYWYRQAAGRGLQLLFYSVGIGQISSEVPQNLSASRPQDRQFILSSKKLLLSDSGFYLCAWSGFVGQSFSSSGNTIYFGEGSWLTVV.

In this sample, this clone turned up many times. CDR3 loop: CATSGRPGSYNEQFF. CDR3 bases: TGTGCCACCAGCGGACGACCGGGGTCTTACAATGAGCAGTTCTTC. The gene calls are TRBV15 and TRBJ2-1, with a tentative D call TRBD2 (5 bases). V was pared by 5 bases and J by 4 bases, with 15 bases between. This CDR3 comprises 15 residues. From germline, CDR1 is LNHNV and CDR2 YYDKDF (reference sequence).

The genes are TRBV10-3 and TRBJ2-1; unclear D gene. Germline assignment: CDR1 ENHRY and CDR2 SYGVKD. V was pared by 3 bases and J by 0 bases, with 6 bases between. The length of the CDR3 is 14 residues. The CDR3, as DNA: TGTGCCATCAGTGACGACGACTCCTACAATGAGCAGTTCTTC. It specifies CAISDDDSYNEQFF.

This clone occurred a few times. V is TRBV7-9 and J is TRBJ1-5; no definite D call. Deletions cut 5 bases from V and 5 bases from J, with 7 bases between. Germline-derived CDR1 and CDR2 are SEHNR and FQNEAQ (reference sequence). The CDR3 runs 12 residues. CDR3 in DNA: TGTGCCAGCAGCGAAGTAGATCAGCCCCAGCATTTT. Amino acids: CASSEVDQPQHF.

The chain uses TRBV4-1 and TRBJ2-1; the match to TRBD2 covers 7 bases. Per germline, CDR1 MGHRA and CDR2 YSYEKL. This CDR3 region has 17 residues. After removal of 0 bases from V and 2 bases from J, the junction contained 7 bases not matched to a gene. This chain's CDR3 is CASSQDPPGGTYNEQFF. The CDR3 DNA sequence: TGCGCCAGCAGCCAAGATCCCCCGGGGGGAACCTACAATGAGCAGTTCTTC.